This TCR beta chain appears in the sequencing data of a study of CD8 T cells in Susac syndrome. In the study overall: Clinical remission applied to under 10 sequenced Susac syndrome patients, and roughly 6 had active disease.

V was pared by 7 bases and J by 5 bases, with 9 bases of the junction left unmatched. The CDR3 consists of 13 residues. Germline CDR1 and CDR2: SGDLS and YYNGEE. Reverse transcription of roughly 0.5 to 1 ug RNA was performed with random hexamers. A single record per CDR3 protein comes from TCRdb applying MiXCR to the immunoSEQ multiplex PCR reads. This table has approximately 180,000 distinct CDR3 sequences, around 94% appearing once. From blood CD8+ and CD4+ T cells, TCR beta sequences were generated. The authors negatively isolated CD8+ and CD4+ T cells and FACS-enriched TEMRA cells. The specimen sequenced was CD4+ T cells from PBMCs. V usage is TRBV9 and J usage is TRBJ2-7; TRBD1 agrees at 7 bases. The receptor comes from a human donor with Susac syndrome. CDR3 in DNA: TGTGCCAGCGCCACAGGGGACCTCCACGAGCAGTACTTC. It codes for CASATGDLHEQYF.